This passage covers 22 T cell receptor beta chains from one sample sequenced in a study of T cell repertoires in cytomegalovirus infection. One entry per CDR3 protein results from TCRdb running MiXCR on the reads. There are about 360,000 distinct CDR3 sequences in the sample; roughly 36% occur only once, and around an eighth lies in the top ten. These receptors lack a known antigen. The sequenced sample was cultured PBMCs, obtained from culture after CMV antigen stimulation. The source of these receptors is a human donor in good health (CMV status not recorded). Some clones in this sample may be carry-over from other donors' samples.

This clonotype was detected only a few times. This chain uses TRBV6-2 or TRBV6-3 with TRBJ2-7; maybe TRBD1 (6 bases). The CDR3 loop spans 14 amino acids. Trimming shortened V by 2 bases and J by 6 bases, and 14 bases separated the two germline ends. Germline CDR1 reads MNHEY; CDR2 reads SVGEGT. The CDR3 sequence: CASSYVDRTAEQYV. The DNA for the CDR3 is TGTGCCAGCAGTTACGTTGACAGGACGGCCGAGCAGTACGTC.

CDR3 region: CASSLGLAGFEQFF. DNA for the CDR3: TGTGCCAGCAGCCTCGGACTAGCGGGGTTTGAGCAGTTCTTC. The chain links TRBV7-2 to TRBJ2-1; 12 bases are a match to TRBD2. CDR3 length: 14 amino acids. The ends lost 5 bases at V and 9 bases at J; junction bases unmatched: 5. Germline CDR1 and CDR2: SGHTA and FQGNSA. The full variable domain, in which reference TRBV7-2 and TRBJ2-1 provide the parts outside the CDR3, is GAGVSQSPSNKVTEKGKDVELRCDPISGHTALYWYRQSLGQGLEFLIYFQGNSAPDKSGLPSDRFSAERTGGSVSTLTIQRTQQEDSAVYLCASSLGLAGFEQFFGPGTRLTVL.

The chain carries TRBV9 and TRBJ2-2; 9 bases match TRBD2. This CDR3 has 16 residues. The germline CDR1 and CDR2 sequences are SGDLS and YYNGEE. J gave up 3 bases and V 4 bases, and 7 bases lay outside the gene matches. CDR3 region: CASSLRLAAHTGELFF. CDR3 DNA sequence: TGTGCCAGCAGCCTCAGACTAGCGGCCCACACCGGGGAGCTGTTTTTT.

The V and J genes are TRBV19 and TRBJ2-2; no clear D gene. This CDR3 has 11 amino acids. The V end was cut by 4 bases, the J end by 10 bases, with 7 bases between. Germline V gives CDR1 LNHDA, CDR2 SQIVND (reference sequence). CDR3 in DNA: TGTGCCAGTAGTACCCGGTTGGAGCTGTTTTTT. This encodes CASSTRLELFF.

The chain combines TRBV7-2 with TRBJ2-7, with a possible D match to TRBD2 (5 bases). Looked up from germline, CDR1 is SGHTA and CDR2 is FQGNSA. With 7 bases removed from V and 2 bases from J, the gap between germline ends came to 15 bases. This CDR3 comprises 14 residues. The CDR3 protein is CASTLGVHAYEQYF. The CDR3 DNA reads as TGTGCCAGCACCCTCGGGGTCCACGCCTACGAGCAGTACTTC.

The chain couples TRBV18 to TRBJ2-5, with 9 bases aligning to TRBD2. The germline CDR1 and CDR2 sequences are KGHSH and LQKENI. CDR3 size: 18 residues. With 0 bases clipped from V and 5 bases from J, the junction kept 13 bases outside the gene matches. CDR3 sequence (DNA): TGTGCCAGCTCACCACCACAGAGCGGGAGGTACTTTGGGGAGACCCAGTACTTC. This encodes CASSPPQSGRYFGETQYF.

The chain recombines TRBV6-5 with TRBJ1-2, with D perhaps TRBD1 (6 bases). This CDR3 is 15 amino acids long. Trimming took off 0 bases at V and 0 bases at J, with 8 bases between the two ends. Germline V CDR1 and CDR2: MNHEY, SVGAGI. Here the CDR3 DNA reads TGTGCCAGCAGTTACTCCGGACAGTCTAACTATGGCTACACCTTC. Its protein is CASSYSGQSNYGYTF.

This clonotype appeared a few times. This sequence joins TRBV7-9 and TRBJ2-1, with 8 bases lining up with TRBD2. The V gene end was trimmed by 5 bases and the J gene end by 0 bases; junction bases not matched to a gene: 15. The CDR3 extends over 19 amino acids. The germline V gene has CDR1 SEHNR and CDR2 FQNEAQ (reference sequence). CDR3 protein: CASSPQGGTSGSSYNEQFF. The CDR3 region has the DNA TGTGCCAGCAGCCCACAAGGTGGTACTAGCGGATCCTCCTACAATGAGCAGTTCTTC.

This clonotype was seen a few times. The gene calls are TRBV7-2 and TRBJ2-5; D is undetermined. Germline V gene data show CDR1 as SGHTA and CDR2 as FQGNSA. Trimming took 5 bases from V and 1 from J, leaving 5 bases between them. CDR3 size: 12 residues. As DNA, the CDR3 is TGTGCCAGCAGCAGGATCCAAGAGACCCAGTACTTC. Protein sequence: CASSRIQETQYF.

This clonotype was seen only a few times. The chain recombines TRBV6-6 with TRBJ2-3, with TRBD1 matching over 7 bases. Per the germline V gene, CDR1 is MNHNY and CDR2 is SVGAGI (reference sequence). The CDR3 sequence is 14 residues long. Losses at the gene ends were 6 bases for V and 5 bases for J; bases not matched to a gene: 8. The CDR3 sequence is CASRDREIVDTQYF. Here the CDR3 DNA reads TGTGCCAGCAGAGACAGGGAAATCGTAGATACGCAGTATTTT.

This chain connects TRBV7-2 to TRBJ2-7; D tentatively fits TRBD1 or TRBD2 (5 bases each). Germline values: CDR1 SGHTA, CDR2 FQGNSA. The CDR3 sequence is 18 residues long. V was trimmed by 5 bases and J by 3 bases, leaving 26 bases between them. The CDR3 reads CASSPDSSGPQNHYEQYV. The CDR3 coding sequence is TGTGCCAGCAGCCCCGACTCATCGGGACCCCAGAATCACTACGAGCAGTACGTC.

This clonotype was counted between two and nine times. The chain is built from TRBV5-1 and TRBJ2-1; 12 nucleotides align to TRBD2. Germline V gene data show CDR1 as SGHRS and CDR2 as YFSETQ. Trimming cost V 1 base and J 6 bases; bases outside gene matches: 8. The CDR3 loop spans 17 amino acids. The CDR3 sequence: CASSLFPSGRGSNEQFF. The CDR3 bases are TGCGCCAGCAGCTTGTTCCCTAGCGGGAGGGGGTCCAATGAGCAGTTCTTC.

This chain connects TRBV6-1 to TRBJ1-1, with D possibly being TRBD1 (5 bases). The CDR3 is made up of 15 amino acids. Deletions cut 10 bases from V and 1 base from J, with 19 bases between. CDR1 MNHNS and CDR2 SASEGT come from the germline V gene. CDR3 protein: CATDDGGFWNTEAFF. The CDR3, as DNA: TGTGCCACCGATGATGGGGGTTTCTGGAACACTGAAGCTTTCTTT.

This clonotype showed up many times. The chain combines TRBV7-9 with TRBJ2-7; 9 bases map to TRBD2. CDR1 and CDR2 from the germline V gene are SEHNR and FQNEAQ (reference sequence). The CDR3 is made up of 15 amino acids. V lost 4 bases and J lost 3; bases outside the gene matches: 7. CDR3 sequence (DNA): TGTGCCAGCAGCTCCAAAGCGGGAGGCTTCTACGAGCAGTACTTC. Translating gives CASSSKAGGFYEQYF.

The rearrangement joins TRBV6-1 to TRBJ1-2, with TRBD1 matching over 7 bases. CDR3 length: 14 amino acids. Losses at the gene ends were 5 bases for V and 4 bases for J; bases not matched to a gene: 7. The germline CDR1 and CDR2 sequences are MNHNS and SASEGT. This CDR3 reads CASSTNRGGYGYTF. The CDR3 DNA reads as TGTGCCAGCAGTACTAACAGGGGAGGCTATGGCTACACCTTC.

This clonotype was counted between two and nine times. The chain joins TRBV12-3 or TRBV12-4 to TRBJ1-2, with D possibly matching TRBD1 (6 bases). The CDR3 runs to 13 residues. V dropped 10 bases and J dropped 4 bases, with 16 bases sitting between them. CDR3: CATSGQTFYGYTF. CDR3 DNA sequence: TGTGCCACCTCAGGACAGACCTTCTATGGCTACACCTTC.

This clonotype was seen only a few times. The CDR3, as DNA: TGCGCCAGCAGCACGCGGACTAGCGGGAGGCCGGCAGATACGCAGTATTTT. It specifies CASSTRTSGRPADTQYF. The chain is built from TRBV4-1 and TRBJ2-3; 14 bases fit TRBD2. The CDR3 consists of 17 residues. Germline V lookup: CDR1 MGHRA, CDR2 YSYEKL. Losses at the gene ends were 5 bases for V and 4 bases for J; bases not matched to a gene: 8.

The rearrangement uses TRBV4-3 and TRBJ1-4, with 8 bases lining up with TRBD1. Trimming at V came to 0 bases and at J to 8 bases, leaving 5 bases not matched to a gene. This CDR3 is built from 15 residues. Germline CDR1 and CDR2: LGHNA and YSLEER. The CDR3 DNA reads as TGCGCCAGCAGCCAAGATCCGGGACAGGAGGAAAAACTGTTTTTT. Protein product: CASSQDPGQEEKLFF.

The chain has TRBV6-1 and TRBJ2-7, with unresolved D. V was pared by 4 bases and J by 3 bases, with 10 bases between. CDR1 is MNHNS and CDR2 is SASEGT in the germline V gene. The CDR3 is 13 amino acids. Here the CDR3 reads CASSASAIYEQYV. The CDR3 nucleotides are TGTGCCAGCAGTGCGTCGGCCATCTACGAGCAGTACGTC.

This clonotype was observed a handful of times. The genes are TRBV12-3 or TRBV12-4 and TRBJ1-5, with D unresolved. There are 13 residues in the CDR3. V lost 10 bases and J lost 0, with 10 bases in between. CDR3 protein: CATGRNSNQPQHF. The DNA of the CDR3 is TGTGCCACCGGAAGAAATAGCAATCAGCCCCAGCATTTT.

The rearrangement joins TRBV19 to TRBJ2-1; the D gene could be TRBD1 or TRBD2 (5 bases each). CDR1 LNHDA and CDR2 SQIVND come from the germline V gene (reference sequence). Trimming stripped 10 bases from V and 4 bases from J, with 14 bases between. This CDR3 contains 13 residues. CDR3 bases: TGTGCCACCACTCGGGACGGGTACAATGAGCAGTTCTTC. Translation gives CATTRDGYNEQFF.

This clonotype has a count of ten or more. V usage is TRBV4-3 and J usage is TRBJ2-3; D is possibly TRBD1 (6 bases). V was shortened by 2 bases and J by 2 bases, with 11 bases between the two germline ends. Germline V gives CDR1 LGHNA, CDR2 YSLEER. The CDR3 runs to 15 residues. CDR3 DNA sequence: TGCGCCAGCAGCCAATACACAGGGTACACAGATACGCAGTATTTT. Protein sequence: CASSQYTGYTDTQYF.